A single sample gave rise to the 27 T cell receptor beta chains below, sequenced in a study of T cells in Graves' hyperthyroidism and ophthalmopathy. Amplification targeted TCR beta CDR3 regions from RNA transcripts. In the first-round RT-PCR of the TCR CDR3, the HTBI primer set was used. TCRdb passed the multiplex PCR reads through MiXCR, listing each CDR3 protein once. Among over 650,000 distinct CDR3 sequences listed, about a sixth were seen once. Sample: blood. These receptors were taken from a man in his late teens or twenties with Graves' hyperthyroidism.

V is TRBV5-1 and J is TRBJ2-3; D unresolved. There are 17 residues in the CDR3. Germline CDR1 and CDR2: SGHRS and YFSETQ. The ends were cut back, 2 bases at V and 0 bases at J, with 16 bases in the middle. CDR3 in amino acids: CASSFFLRSTSTDTQYF. The CDR3, as DNA: TGCGCCAGCAGCTTCTTCCTCCGGAGTACTAGCACAGATACGCAGTATTTT.

This clonotype was seen a handful of times. The chain joins TRBV12-3 or TRBV12-4 to TRBJ1-3; D may be TRBD1 (5 bases). This CDR3 contains 14 residues. The V gene lost 7 bases and the J gene lost 0 bases, with 10 bases spanning the gap. CDR3 sequence (DNA): TGTGCCAGCACTCCAGGGCACTCTGGAAACACCATATATTTT. Protein product: CASTPGHSGNTIYF.

This clonotype was picked up many times. J is TRBJ1-4 and V is TRBV28; 9 bases are a match to TRBD1. Unmatched junction bases numbered 3, after V lost 4 bases and J lost 6 bases. This CDR3 has 14 residues. Per the germline V gene, CDR1 is MDHEN and CDR2 is SYDVKM. CDR3 nucleotides: TGTGCCAGCAGTTCCGGGACAGGGTATGAAAAACTGTTTTTT. Protein: CASSSGTGYEKLFF.

This chain connects TRBV14 to TRBJ2-3, with no clear D. The CDR3 spans 14 residues. Between the trimmed V and J ends, which lost 3 bases and 3 bases, there was a span of 10 bases. Germline CDR1 reads SGHDN; CDR2 reads FVKESK. The DNA for the CDR3 is TGTGCCAGCAGCCAGGAGACCTTGACAGATACGCAGTATTTT. Encoded protein: CASSQETLTDTQYF.

This clonotype has at least ten counts. CDR3 sequence (DNA): TGTGCCAGCAGCACTCGGACACTTCATCCCCAGCAGTTCTTC. This codes for CASSTRTLHPQQFF. The genes are TRBV11-2 and TRBJ2-1; maybe TRBD1 (5 bases). The CDR3 runs to 14 residues. Germline-derived CDR1 and CDR2 are SGHAT and FQNNGV. The ends were cut back, 5 bases at V and 11 bases at J, with 19 bases in the middle.

This clonotype has a handful of counts. This chain joins TRBV9 and TRBJ2-7; 10 bases align to TRBD1. CDR1 is SGDLS and CDR2 is YYNGEE in the germline V gene. The trim removed 4 bases at V and 5 bases at J, leaving 9 bases unmatched. This CDR3 region has 15 residues. The CDR3 sequence is CASSPRDRGFDEQYF. CDR3 bases: TGTGCCAGCAGCCCTCGGGACAGGGGATTCGACGAGCAGTACTTC.

This clonotype was picked up a small number of times. The V and J genes are TRBV12-3 or TRBV12-4 and TRBJ2-4; 9 bases fit TRBD1. The V segment lost 5 bases and the J segment 1 base; nucleotides outside the gene matches: 6. CDR3 size: 16 residues. The CDR3 nucleotides are TGTGCCAGCAGTCAGGGACAGGGAGGTGCCAAAAACATTCAGTACTTC. Translated, it gives CASSQGQGGAKNIQYF.

This chain links TRBV27 with TRBJ2-1; TRBD2 is a possible D gene (5 bases). The CDR3 totals 15 residues. CDR1 is MNHEY and CDR2 is SMNVEV in the germline V gene (reference sequence). Trimming cost V 7 bases and J 0 bases, with 13 bases left between them. The CDR3 bases are TGTGCCAGCACCGTGGGAGCGGCCTCCTACAATGAGCAGTTCTTC. Translating it yields CASTVGAASYNEQFF.

The gene calls are TRBV9 and TRBJ2-5; D is undetermined. This CDR3 is built from 13 residues. V shed 3 bases and J shed 5 bases, with 11 bases lying between them. The germline V gene has CDR1 SGDLS and CDR2 YYNGEE. The DNA of the CDR3 is TGTGCCAGCAGCGGTAGGTTATCGGAGACCCAGTACTTC. This translates into CASSGRLSETQYF.

This clonotype appeared many times. The chain links TRBV7-2 to TRBJ1-1, with 8 bases that match TRBD1. Germline CDR1 and CDR2: SGHTA and FQGNSA. CDR3 length equals 14 residues. The ends lost 1 base at V and 7 bases at J; junction bases unmatched: 5. The CDR3 nucleotides read TGTGCCAGCAGCTTAGGGACAGGGTGGGGTGAAGCTTTCTTT. It codes for CASSLGTGWGEAFF.

This clonotype was found many times. The chain combines TRBV6-1 with TRBJ2-1; the D gene is possibly TRBD2 (5 bases). CDR1 and CDR2 from the germline V gene are MNHNS and SASEGT. The CDR3 has 12 residues. The germline V and J ends were trimmed by 5 bases and 10 bases, with 12 bases remaining between them. CDR3 in amino acids: CASSPPREEQFF. The DNA for the CDR3 is TGTGCCAGCAGTCCCCCTAGGGAGGAGCAGTTCTTC.

Comment on this clonotype: A read error may be the cause here, since a much bigger clone is one base away. J is TRBJ2-1 and V is TRBV20-1, with D possibly being TRBD1 (6 bases). The J call may not be correct, given that the DNA end is closer to TRBJ2-7. Germline V lookup: CDR1 DFQATT, CDR2 SNEGSKA (reference sequence). The CDR3 consists of 16 residues. For the CDR3, the DNA is TGCAGTGCTGGTCACCACGGACAGACCGCCTACAATGAGCAGTACTTC. It yields the protein CSAGHHGQTAYNEQYF.

V and J are TRBV20-1 and TRBJ2-2; no reliable D call. The V end was cut by 0 bases, the J end by 1 base, with 12 bases between. CDR1 and CDR2 (germline): DFQATT, SNEGSKA (reference sequence). The CDR3 spans 16 residues. CDR3 amino acids: CSARDLLKLNTGELFF. CDR3 nucleotides: TGCAGTGCTAGAGATCTACTGAAACTGAACACCGGGGAGCTGTTTTTT.

This clonotype showed up just a few times. This chain joins TRBV5-4 and TRBJ2-3, with 9 bases aligning to TRBD1. V was pared by 4 bases and J by 5 bases, with 11 bases of the junction left unmatched. CDR1 and CDR2 (germline): SGHNT, YYREEE (reference sequence). This CDR3 contains 16 residues. This chain's CDR3 is CASSAPGTGFEDTQYF. The CDR3 nucleotides read TGTGCCAGCAGCGCCCCCGGGACAGGGTTTGAAGATACGCAGTATTTT.

The chain joins TRBV5-1 to TRBJ2-1; D gene unclear. Matching the DNA end better, TRBJ2-7 makes the J call doubtful. The germline V gene encodes CDR1 SGHRS and CDR2 YFSETQ. The CDR3 totals 16 residues. The CDR3 sequence is CASSLLFGASYNEQYF. The DNA of the CDR3 is TGCGCCAGCAGCTTGCTTTTCGGCGCCTCCTACAATGAGCAGTACTTC.

The CDR3 here is CASSTPVGGNKAFF. In DNA, the CDR3 is TGTGCCAGCAGTACGCCCGTAGGGGGCAATAAAGCTTTCTTT. J is TRBJ1-1 and V is TRBV27; 7 nucleotides agree with TRBD1. Germline lookup yields CDR1 MNHEY and CDR2 SMNVEV (reference sequence). Trimming took 5 bases from V and 9 from J; bases not matched to a gene: 12. The length of the CDR3 is 14 residues.

This clonotype was found a few times. The V gene is TRBV9, the J gene TRBJ2-5; D remains ambiguous. The CDR3 totals 13 residues. Germline loops: CDR1 SGDLS, CDR2 YYNGEE. V lost 0 bases, J lost 2 bases, and 5 bases lay in between. CDR3 amino acids: CASSVDGQETQYF. DNA of the CDR3: TGTGCCAGCAGCGTAGACGGACAAGAGACCCAGTACTTC.

This clonotype has at least ten counts. The chain has TRBV2 and TRBJ2-3; the match to TRBD2 covers 13 bases. Trimming removed 6 bases from V and 4 bases from J; junction bases left unmatched: 10. The CDR3 covers 17 residues. Germline values: CDR1 SNHLY, CDR2 FYNNEI. The CDR3 DNA sequence: TGTGCCAGCAGCTCCGGACTAGCGGGAGTTCGGGCAGATACGCAGTATTTT. This sequence encodes CASSSGLAGVRADTQYF.

This clonotype was counted ten times or more. The V gene is TRBV9, the J gene TRBJ2-7; 7 bases map to TRBD1. Germline CDR1 reads SGDLS; CDR2 reads YYNGEE. The V segment lost 2 bases and the J segment 4 bases; nucleotides outside the gene matches: 9. The CDR3 is 15 residues long. CDR3: CASSVEPGQSYEQYF. DNA of the CDR3: TGTGCCAGCAGCGTGGAGCCGGGACAGAGTTACGAGCAGTACTTC.

The rearrangement joins TRBV3-1 to TRBJ2-7; D is ambiguous. V was cut by 4 bases and J by 2 bases, with 15 bases left in between. This CDR3 contains 15 residues. The germline CDR1 and CDR2 sequences are LGHDT and YNNKEL (reference sequence). DNA of the CDR3: TGTGCCAGCAGCCTTACAGACCGAGACCCCTACGAGCAGTACTTC. Translating it yields CASSLTDRDPYEQYF.

In its sample, this clonotype was seen many times. The J gene is TRBJ2-5, the V gene TRBV12-3 or TRBV12-4, with 11 bases matching TRBD2. The trim removed 6 bases at V and 5 bases at J, leaving 11 bases unmatched. The CDR3 runs to 16 residues. CDR3 loop: CASSPGTSGSRETQYF. CDR3 sequence (DNA): TGTGCCAGCAGCCCTGGCACTAGCGGGAGTCGGGAGACCCAGTACTTC.

This clonotype turned up a few times. This chain links TRBV28 with TRBJ2-2, with 9 nucleotides matching TRBD1. Germline assignment: CDR1 MDHEN and CDR2 SYDVKM. The ends lost 10 bases at V and 5 bases at J; junction bases unmatched: 11. The CDR3 loop spans 15 amino acids. Here the CDR3 reads CATAPGQGVTGELFF. CDR3 nucleotides: TGTGCCACCGCCCCGGGACAGGGCGTAACCGGGGAGCTGTTTTTT. Complete variable domain (other parts from reference TRBV28 and TRBJ2-2): DVKVTQSSRYLVKRTGEKVFLECVQDMDHENMFWYRQDPGLGLRLIYFSYDVKMKEKGDIPEGYSVSREKKERFSLILESASTNQTSMYLCATAPGQGVTGELFFGEGSRLTVL.

The chain has TRBV7-9 and TRBJ2-1; tentatively, D is TRBD2 (5 bases). Trimming removed 3 bases from V and 12 bases from J, with 6 bases in between. CDR1 is SEHNR and CDR2 is FQNEAQ in the germline V gene (reference sequence). The CDR3 contains 10 residues. This CDR3 reads CASSLGRQFF. The DNA for the CDR3 is TGTGCCAGCAGCTTGGGGAGGCAGTTCTTC.

The J gene is TRBJ2-1, the V gene TRBV24-1; D unresolved. The length of the CDR3 is 14 residues. V dropped 5 bases and J dropped 0 bases, with 7 bases sitting between them. From germline, CDR1 is KGHDR and CDR2 SFDVKD. This CDR3 reads CATSGPSSYNEQFF. The CDR3 DNA is TGTGCCACCAGTGGCCCAAGCTCCTACAATGAGCAGTTCTTC.

This clonotype was detected ten times or more. The genes are TRBV28 and TRBJ2-7, with a weak D call TRBD2 (6 bases). This CDR3 has 14 amino acids. CDR1 and CDR2 from the germline V gene are MDHEN and SYDVKM. V shed 3 bases and J shed 2 bases, with 11 bases lying between them. In DNA, the CDR3 is TGTGCCAGCAGTTTGGAGGGGCTACCCTACGAGCAGTACTTC. The encoded protein is CASSLEGLPYEQYF.

This clonotype was recorded a few times. The rearrangement links TRBV9 to TRBJ2-1; 10 bases fit TRBD2. The germline gives CDR1 SGDLS, CDR2 YYNGEE. Unmatched junction bases numbered 8, after V lost 4 bases and J lost 7 bases. CDR3 length: 15 residues. In DNA, the CDR3 is TGTGCCAGCAGCATTAGGGGACTAGCGTTGAATGAGCAGTTCTTC. Its protein is CASSIRGLALNEQFF.

Worth noting for this clonotype: One base away lies a much larger clone, so this may be a sequencing read error. The chain joins TRBV20-1 to TRBJ2-3, with TRBD1 matching 9 bases. CDR1 and CDR2 (germline): DFQATT, SNEGSKA (reference sequence). J was trimmed by 3 bases and V by 0 bases; bases with no gene match: 7. The CDR3 runs to 16 residues. The CDR3 DNA is TGCAGTGCTAGAGATATGACAGGGGGAAGAACAGATACGCAGTATTTT. This sequence encodes CSARDMTGGRTDTQYF.